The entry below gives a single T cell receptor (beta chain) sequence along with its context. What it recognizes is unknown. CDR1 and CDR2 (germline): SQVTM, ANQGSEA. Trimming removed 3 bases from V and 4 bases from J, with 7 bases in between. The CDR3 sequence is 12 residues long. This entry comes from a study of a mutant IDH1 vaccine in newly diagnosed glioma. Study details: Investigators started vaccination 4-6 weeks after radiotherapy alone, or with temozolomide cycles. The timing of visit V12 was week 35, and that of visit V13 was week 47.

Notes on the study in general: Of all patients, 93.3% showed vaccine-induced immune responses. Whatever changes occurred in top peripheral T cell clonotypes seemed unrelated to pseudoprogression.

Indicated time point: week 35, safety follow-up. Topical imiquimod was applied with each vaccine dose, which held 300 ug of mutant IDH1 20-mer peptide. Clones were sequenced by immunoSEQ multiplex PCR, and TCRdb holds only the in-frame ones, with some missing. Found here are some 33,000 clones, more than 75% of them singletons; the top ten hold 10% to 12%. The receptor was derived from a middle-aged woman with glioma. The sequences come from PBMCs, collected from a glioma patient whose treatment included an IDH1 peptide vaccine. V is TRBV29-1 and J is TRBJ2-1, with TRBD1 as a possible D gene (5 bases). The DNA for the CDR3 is TGCAGCGTTGAGGGGCGATACAATGAGCAGTTCTTC. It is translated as CSVEGRYNEQFF.